Each of the 24 T cell receptor beta chains below was sequenced from the same sample in a study of blood T cell repertoires in COVID-19. Clones were sequenced by immunoSEQ multiplex PCR, and TCRdb holds only the in-frame ones, with some missing. The table records about 380,000 clones, about 90% of them present only once. The sequencing sample was made of PBMCs or T cells enriched from blood (not recorded which). The receptors stem from a man younger than 40 who had recovered from COVID-19.

This chain connects TRBV27 to TRBJ1-5; D remains unclear. Germline lookup yields CDR1 MNHEY and CDR2 SMNVEV (reference sequence). The CDR3 totals 12 residues. The ends were cut back, 3 bases at V and 3 bases at J, with 3 bases in the middle. The CDR3 coding sequence is TGTGCCAGCAGTTTCCACAATCAGCCCCAGCATTTT. Protein sequence: CASSFHNQPQHF.

This chain links TRBV2 with TRBJ2-5; TRBD2 agrees at 7 bases. The length of the CDR3 is 17 residues. CDR1 is SNHLY and CDR2 is FYNNEI in the germline V gene. Losses at the gene ends were 1 base for V and 4 bases for J; bases not matched to a gene: 12. In nucleotides, the CDR3 is TGTGCCAGCAGTGAAGATGCGGGGGTTGGGTGGAGAGAGACCCAGTACTTC. Residues: CASSEDAGVGWRETQYF.

In the case of this clone: The junction departs from the called germline gene at one end, perhaps through a read error. The rearrangement uses TRBV6-5 and TRBJ1-2; 9 positions match TRBD1. Germline CDR1 MNHEY, CDR2 SVGAGI. The CDR3 length is 15 residues. The CDR3 DNA sequence: TGTGCCAGCAGGTACTACAGGGGGCGCAACTATGGCTACACCTTC. As protein: CASRYYRGRNYGYTF.

The chain couples TRBV10-3 to TRBJ2-7; 9 nucleotides agree with TRBD2. V trimming: 4 bases; J trimming: 3 bases; junction bases outside the gene matches: 7. CDR1 and CDR2 from the germline V gene are ENHRY and SYGVKD. The CDR3 is made up of 15 amino acids. The CDR3: CAISVRLADNYEQYF. CDR3 sequence (DNA): TGTGCCATCAGTGTCAGACTAGCGGACAACTACGAGCAGTACTTC.

The chain couples TRBV4-3 to TRBJ2-3; D remains unclear. CDR1 LGHNA and CDR2 YSLEER come from the germline V gene. There are 16 residues in the CDR3. Trimming stripped 0 bases from V and 4 bases from J, with 14 bases between. The CDR3 DNA reads as TGCGCCAGCAGCCAAGATGAAGGCAGGTGGGCAGATACGCAGTATTTT. Amino acid sequence: CASSQDEGRWADTQYF.

The rearrangement joins TRBV4-1 to TRBJ2-1, with D tentatively TRBD2 (6 bases). CDR3 length equals 12 residues. Germline V gene sequence: CDR1 MGHRA, CDR2 YSYEKL. Trimming pared 1 base from V and 10 bases from J, leaving 8 bases between. The CDR3 DNA follows: TGCGCCAGCAGCCAAGGGGGGGTGGAGCAGTTCTTC. The encoded protein is CASSQGGVEQFF.

This clone was found once. The rearrangement links TRBV30 to TRBJ1-5, with D uncertain. In germline, CDR1 is GTSNPN, CDR2 SVGIG (reference sequence). Trimming stripped 5 bases from V and 3 bases from J, with 11 bases between. This CDR3 has 13 amino acids. CDR3 sequence reads: CAWAPGYNQPQHF. In DNA, the CDR3 is TGTGCCTGGGCCCCGGGGTACAATCAGCCCCAGCATTTT.

The J gene is TRBJ2-7, the V gene TRBV11-2; 7 nucleotides agree with TRBD1. The CDR3 consists of 14 residues. Losses at the gene ends were 1 base for V and 3 bases for J; bases not matched to a gene: 3. The germline gives CDR1 SGHAT, CDR2 FQNNGV. CDR3 DNA: TGTGCCAGCAGCTTAGTGACAGGGAACTACGAGCAGTACTTC. Translated, it gives CASSLVTGNYEQYF.

CDR3 residues: CASSLTGGGSPLHF. The CDR3 bases are TGTGCCAGCAGCTTAACCGGGGGAGGCTCACCCCTCCACTTT. The chain links TRBV7-9 to TRBJ1-6; D may be TRBD1 (5 bases). V lost 2 bases and J 10 bases, leaving 12 bases between the germline ends. This CDR3 comprises 14 residues. Germline CDR1 and CDR2: SEHNR and FQNEAQ (reference sequence). Variable domain in full (rest from reference TRBV7-9 and TRBJ1-6): DTGVSQNPRHKITKRGQNVTFRCDPISEHNRLYWYRQTLGQGPEFLTYFQNEAQLEKSRLLSDRFSAERPKGSFSTLEIQRTEQGDSAMYLCASSLTGGGSPLHFGNGTRLTVT.

This rearrangement joins TRBV11-2 to TRBJ1-6, with TRBD1 matching over 8 bases. V trimming: 5 bases; J trimming: 13 bases; junction bases outside the gene matches: 10. The CDR3 is made up of 14 amino acids. Germline CDR1 and CDR2: SGHAT and FQNNGV. CDR3 sequence: CASSAGQGDAPLHF. CDR3 nucleotides: TGTGCCAGCAGCGCAGGACAGGGAGACGCTCCCCTCCACTTT.

The chain is built from TRBV12-5 and TRBJ1-5; no reliable D call. This CDR3 contains 13 residues. V was trimmed by 11 bases and J by 1 base, leaving 12 bases between them. Germline CDR1 reads LGHNT; CDR2 reads FRNRAP. CDR3 region: CASRDLSNQPQHF. The DNA of the CDR3 is TGTGCTTCGAGGGATCTCAGCAATCAGCCCCAGCATTTT.

V usage is TRBV30 and J usage is TRBJ2-5; TRBD2 is a possible D gene (5 bases). CDR3 size: 14 residues. Germline CDR1 is GTSNPN and CDR2 is SVGIG (reference sequence). Trimming shortened V by 5 bases and J by 5 bases, and 18 bases separated the two germline ends. CDR3: CAWSLAPRSETQYF. In DNA, the CDR3 is TGTGCCTGGTCCTTAGCGCCCAGATCGGAGACCCAGTACTTC.

The rearrangement uses TRBV29-1 and TRBJ1-1; 9 bases fit TRBD1. This CDR3 comprises 15 residues. V shed 6 bases and J 1 base; nucleotides not matched to a gene: 9. Germline CDR1 and CDR2: SQVTM and ANQGSEA. The CDR3 region is CSVTGQGMGNTEAFF. The CDR3 nucleotides read TGCAGCGTAACCGGACAGGGGATGGGGAACACTGAAGCTTTCTTT.

The V gene is TRBV7-8, the J gene TRBJ1-4; D gene uncertain. V dropped 5 bases and J dropped 8 bases, with 21 bases sitting between them. This CDR3 contains 16 residues. CDR1 is SGHVS, CDR2 FQNEAQ, per germline. CDR3 protein: CASSPESRGREEKLFF. The CDR3 DNA sequence: TGTGCCAGCAGCCCAGAGTCGCGGGGTAGGGAAGAAAAACTGTTTTTT.

J is TRBJ1-4 and V is TRBV7-6; D remains ambiguous. CDR3 length equals 15 residues. Germline CDR1 reads SGHVS; CDR2 reads FNYEAQ. V gave up 4 bases and J gave up 3 bases, with 12 bases separating them. CDR3 bases: TGTGCCAGCAGCTCCCGCGGGAGGGCTAATGAAAAACTGTTTTTT. It yields the protein CASSSRGRANEKLFF. The full variable domain, with the rest looked up from reference TRBV7-6 and TRBJ1-4, is GAGVSQSPRYKVTKRGQDVALRCDPISGHVSLYWYRQALGQGPEFLTYFNYEAQQDKSGLPNDRFSAERPEGSISTLTIQRTEQRDSAMYRCASSSRGRANEKLFFGSGTQLSVL.

The CDR3: CARSRGLAGGYNEQFF. The CDR3 bases are TGTGCCAGAAGCCGGGGACTAGCGGGGGGTTACAATGAGCAGTTCTTC. The V call is TRBV7-5, the J call TRBJ2-1; the table calls TRBD2, which could not be checked here. TRBV7-5 is a listed pseudogene. The CDR3 contains 16 residues.

V and J are TRBV19 and TRBJ2-2; 9 bases fit TRBD1. Germline lookup yields CDR1 LNHDA and CDR2 SQIVND (reference sequence). CDR3 length equals 14 residues. With V trimmed by 4 bases and J by 8 bases, 5 bases remained unmatched. In DNA form, the CDR3 reads TGTGCCAGTAGTAGGGACAGGGTTAGGGGGGAGCTGTTTTTT. This sequence encodes CASSRDRVRGELFF.

The chain carries TRBV5-1 and TRBJ2-3, with TRBD2 identical over 10 bases. Germline CDR1 is SGHRS and CDR2 is YFSETQ. The V gene end was trimmed by 0 bases and the J gene end by 8 bases; junction bases not matched to a gene: 3. This CDR3 spans 14 amino acids. CDR3 protein: CASSLDASGSTQYF. The CDR3 coding sequence is TGCGCCAGCAGCTTGGACGCTAGCGGGAGTACGCAGTATTTT.

The chain links TRBV19 to TRBJ2-2; TRBD1 aligns across 7 bases. Germline trimming cut 6 bases from V and 3 bases from J; bases unmatched to any gene: 7. The CDR3 contains 15 residues. Germline lookup yields CDR1 LNHDA and CDR2 SQIVND (reference sequence). The chain's CDR3 is CASRTGDRYTGELFF. DNA of the CDR3: TGTGCCAGTAGAACCGGGGACAGATACACCGGGGAGCTGTTTTTT.

V usage is TRBV7-8 and J usage is TRBJ2-7, with 8 positions matching TRBD1. This CDR3 has 14 residues. The V gene end was trimmed by 6 bases and the J gene end by 5 bases; junction bases not matched to a gene: 9. Germline V gene sequence: CDR1 SGHVS, CDR2 FQNEAQ. The chain's CDR3 is CASRWLGQGDEQYF. The CDR3 DNA is TGTGCCAGCAGGTGGCTAGGACAGGGAGACGAGCAGTACTTC.

This clone was seen once. V usage is TRBV18 and J usage is TRBJ1-3, with D uncertain. Trimming took off 2 bases at V and 0 bases at J, with 5 bases between the two ends. The CDR3 has 14 amino acids. Germline V gives CDR1 KGHSH, CDR2 LQKENI. Here the CDR3 reads CASSPNTSGNTIYF. CDR3 DNA: TGTGCCAGCTCACCAAACACCTCTGGAAACACCATATATTTT.

V gene TRBV5-1 combines with J gene TRBJ2-1; 10 bases fit TRBD2. The CDR3 spans 15 residues. Germline CDR1 SGHRS, CDR2 YFSETQ. Germline trimming cut 4 bases from V and 1 base from J; bases unmatched to any gene: 2. The DNA for the CDR3 is TGCGCCAGCAGCGTTAGCGGGGGGTCCTACAATGAGCAGTTCTTC. This translates into CASSVSGGSYNEQFF.

This clone was detected only once. CDR3 in DNA: TGTGCCAGCAGTATATTTGACAGAGACAATCAGCCCCAGCATTTT. Translating gives CASSIFDRDNQPQHF. V usage is TRBV6-5 and J usage is TRBJ1-5, with a possible D match to TRBD1 (5 bases). Trimming removed 5 bases from V and 3 bases from J, with 14 bases in between. CDR1 is MNHEY, CDR2 SVGAGI, per germline. This CDR3 is built from 15 residues.

V and J are TRBV5-5 and TRBJ1-5; 7 nucleotides agree with TRBD1. Germline trimming cut 3 bases from V and 0 bases from J; bases unmatched to any gene: 0. Germline V gene data show CDR1 as SGHKS and CDR2 as YYEKEE (reference sequence). CDR3 length: 14 amino acids. CDR3 bases: TGTGCCAGCAGCTGGACAGGTAGCAATCAGCCCCAGCATTTT. Protein sequence: CASSWTGSNQPQHF.